This T cell receptor (beta chain) was identified in a study of kidney transplant recipient with SARS-CoV-2 infection. Via MiXCR, TCRdb re-called the reads, giving one row per CDR3 protein. The data contain about 240,000 distinct CDR3 sequences, 29% of them singletons. This clonotype was picked up many times. The V gene's germline CDR1 is SGHVT and CDR2 SQSDAQ. The ends were cut back, 4 bases at V and 4 bases at J, with 22 bases in the middle. The CDR3 consists of 17 residues. Sequencing used a blood sample, obtained at baseline and around day 110 from a kidney transplant recipient. J is TRBJ1-2 and V is TRBV7-4; D is unresolved. The receptor was isolated from a young adult male patient who had COVID-19 and was a kidney transplant recipient. Some T cells may trace back to the graft donor. The CDR3 reads CASSWYISARKTYGYTF. CDR3 nucleotides: TGTGCCAGCAGCTGGTATATTTCAGCTCGAAAGACCTATGGCTACACCTTC.